This TCR beta chain was profiled in a study of identical twins. The table lists this clonotype with many counts. The CDR3 is 11 amino acids. V lost 4 bases and J lost 7, with 10 bases in between. CDR1 is SQVTM and CDR2 is ANQGSEA in the germline V gene. MiXCR, run by TCRdb on the 5' RACE reads, gives a single entry per CDR3 protein. Of about 890,000 distinct CDR3 sequences listed, around an eighth are singletons. This sample also appeared in a second study, on yellow fever vaccine responses in identical twins.

Input material: PBMCs. V usage is TRBV29-1 and J usage is TRBJ1-2; D remains ambiguous. The TCR originated in a woman between 18 and 30 years old in good health. The CDR3 DNA reads TGCAGCGTTGTGGAGCCTAGTGGCTACACCTTC. Encoded protein: CSVVEPSGYTF.